This is a list of T cell receptor beta chains from one sample in a study of OX40 agonist ivuxolimab in advanced cancers. Profiled with immunoSEQ multiplex PCR; TCRdb holds only in-frame clones, not every one. The sample lists some 74,000 clones; about four fifths were seen once. The specimen was CD4+ or CD8+ T cells sorted from blood, collected in a trial of the OX40 agonist ivuxolimab. Receptors were obtained from an adult with an advanced solid tumor such as melanoma, head and neck, liver or kidney cancer. Each CDR3 is given without its conserved first and last residue. Not all rows give a size; the values are once, few, many and, for expanded clones, a class.

cdr3_length	clone_size	v_call	j_call	cdr3_aa
10	once	TRBV6-1	TRBJ2-7	ASVRPPYEQY
11	-	TRBV28	TRBJ1-2	ASSPGDRGKST
13	-	TRBV18	TRBJ1-5	ASSPGQGSNQPQH
13	-	TRBV7-8	TRBJ1-2	ASSLETGFYYGYT
13	-	TRBV5-1	TRBJ2-3	ASSSSTGRGDTQY
13	-	TRBV28	TRBJ2-1	ASRVAGGPSPEQF
12	-	TRBV7-8	TRBJ2-5	ASSPQGLAETQY
10	-	TRBV7-9	TRBJ1-1	ASSFEGAKAF
12	-	TRBV6-5	TRBJ2-7	ASSRGAGAYEQY
12	-	TRBV18	TRBJ2-5	ASSPPGNGETQY
14	-	TRBV19	TRBJ1-5	ASSDRGLRSNQPQH
13	once	TRBV27	TRBJ1-1	ASSPGDRAGTEAF
19	-	TRBV5-1	TRBJ1-1	ASSFAGTGLRGGVRNTEAF
14	-	TRBV9	TRBJ1-3	ASSETHSFSGNTIY
9	-	TRBV18	TRBJ2-5	ASSPQETQY
11	-	TRBV4-3	TRBJ2-1	ASSQGGSGEQF
11	-	TRBV4-3	TRBJ2-5	ASSQGRGETQY
14	-	TRBV28	TRBJ1-4	ASSGGGEVANEKLF